This T cell receptor beta chain was recovered during a study of blood T cell repertoires in COVID-19. As for the study in general: Italy, Spain and the United States were the sources of the convalescent and acute COVID-19 samples.

Under the authors' procedure: Counts of nucleated cells, estimated from reference gene primer amplification, were obtained. The table came from immunoSEQ multiplex PCR; TCRdb's copy has only in-frame clones and leaves some out. For V, J and clone size, that table is used; D and trimming come from the DNA. The sample records more than 250,000 clones, about 82% being singletons. CDR3 length equals 16 residues. V was cut by 4 bases and J by 1 base, with 14 bases left in between. Germline V CDR1 and CDR2: KGHDR, SFDVKD. Sequenced: peripheral blood. This receptor was obtained from a woman in her forties or fifties with acute or convalescent COVID-19. The rearrangement joins TRBV24-1 to TRBJ2-3, with a tentative D call TRBD1 (6 bases). DNA for the CDR3: TGTGCCACCAGTGACTCCAGACAGGCCCGCACAGATACGCAGTATTTT. Its translation is CATSDSRQARTDTQYF.